This TCR beta chain appears in the sequencing data of a study of regulatory T cells in long-lasting Graves disease. Study as a whole: Duration of antithyroid drug therapy among newly diagnosed Graves' patients was under 3 months. General observations from the study: The persistent group shared about 2,500 public clonotypes, more than the approximately 890 shared by new patients. Persistent disease preferred TRBV28, TRBJ1-2 and TRBJ2-5; new disease, TRBV20-1 and TRBJ2-1.

The CDR3 has 17 residues. Germline CDR1 and CDR2: SGHRS and YFSETQ. V lost 3 bases to trimming and J lost 0 bases, with 13 bases between them. Noted time point: newly diagnosed GD, antithyroid drugs for less than 3 months. Generation of the TCR library employed RNA extracted from PBMCs. In each case, Graves' disease was diagnosed per American Thyroid Association guidelines. The table lists this clonotype with many counts. The antigen is undetermined. For TCR beta, libraries came from iRepertoire HTBI primers and Arm-PCR of CDR3 regions. TCRdb called the multiplex PCR reads again in MiXCR, with one record for every CDR3 protein. The table includes around 420,000 distinct CDR3 sequences, 15% detected once.

This TCR derives from a female donor with Graves disease. This chain links TRBV5-1 with TRBJ2-6; no clear D gene. Specimen: peripheral blood mononuclear cells (PBMCs), collected at new diagnosis, from a patient treated with antithyroid drugs. CDR3 amino acids: CASSSAVGLSGANVLTF. In DNA, the CDR3 is TGCGCCAGCAGCTCTGCTGTGGGCCTCTCTGGGGCCAACGTCCTGACTTTC. The variable domain in full, with the rest retrieved from reference TRBV5-1 and TRBJ2-6, is KAGVTQTPRYLIKTRGQQVTLSCSPISGHRSVSWYQQTPGQGLQFLFEYFSETQRNKGNFPGRFSGRQFSNSRSEMNVSTLELGDSALYLCASSSAVGLSGANVLTFGAGSRLTVL.